The 31 T cell receptor beta chains given below trace back to one sample, sequenced in a study of T cell clonotyping in hematopoietic cell transplantation. Sequencing was performed with immunoSEQ multiplex PCR; in TCRdb, only in-frame clones are kept and a portion is missing. The data hold some 50,000 clones, with 82% observed a single time. Time point described: recipient sample about 28 days before transplant, after cytoreduction. Source: peripheral blood mononuclear cells, taken before stem cell transplant. These receptor sequences come from a man aged 60 to 75 with myelodysplastic syndrome. Some clones in this sample may be carry-over from other donors' samples.

The rearrangement joins TRBV4-1 to TRBJ1-4, with a possible D match to TRBD1 (6 bases). The length of the CDR3 is 15 residues. CDR1 is MGHRA, CDR2 YSYEKL, per germline. Trimming took off 4 bases at V and 6 bases at J, with 15 bases between the two ends. DNA of the CDR3: TGCGCCAGCAGCCTTCAGGGGAGGCGGGATGAAAAACTGTTTTTT. It translates to CASSLQGRRDEKLFF.

This clone has a handful of counts. This sequence joins TRBV4-3 and TRBJ2-5; the D gene is possibly TRBD2 (6 bases). The CDR3 runs to 16 residues. Germline assignment: CDR1 LGHNA and CDR2 YSLEER. The V gene lost 1 base and the J gene lost 5 bases, with 17 bases spanning the gap. CDR3 sequence: CASSQGGAFREETQYF. For the CDR3, the DNA is TGCGCCAGCAGCCAAGGAGGGGCTTTTCGGGAGGAGACCCAGTACTTC.

In DNA form, the CDR3 reads TGCGCCAGCAGCCCGGGACAGATGAACACTGAAGCTTTCTTT. Translating gives CASSPGQMNTEAFF. The chain carries TRBV5-1 and TRBJ1-1; TRBD1 aligns across 7 bases. Per germline, CDR1 SGHRS and CDR2 YFSETQ. CDR3 size: 14 residues. The junction had 3 bases not matched to a gene; V was cut back by 4 bases and J by 0 bases. Variable domain in full (rest from reference TRBV5-1 and TRBJ1-1): KAGVTQTPRYLIKTRGQQVTLSCSPISGHRSVSWYQQTPGQGLQFLFEYFSETQRNKGNFPGRFSGRQFSNSRSEMNVSTLELGDSALYLCASSPGQMNTEAFFGQGTRLTVV.

This clone was picked up a small number of times. V gene TRBV11-2 combines with J gene TRBJ1-1; D remains ambiguous. Germline V lookup: CDR1 SGHAT, CDR2 FQNNGV. This CDR3 contains 11 residues. The V gene lost 5 bases and the J gene lost 8 bases, with 9 bases spanning the gap. The CDR3 loop reads CASSRRNEAFF. As DNA, the CDR3 is TGTGCCAGCAGCCGGCGGAACGAAGCTTTCTTT.

This chain joins TRBV9 and TRBJ2-7, with 8 bases aligning to TRBD1. The V gene end was trimmed by 3 bases and the J gene end by 2 bases; junction bases not matched to a gene: 7. CDR3 size: 15 residues. Germline V gene lookup returns CDR1 SGDLS and CDR2 YYNGEE. The DNA of the CDR3 is TGTGCCAGCAGCGCACCCGGGACAGGCCCCTACGAGCAGTACTTC. This codes for CASSAPGTGPYEQYF.

The chain carries TRBV5-6 and TRBJ2-7; 8 bases fit TRBD1. CDR3 size: 13 residues. CDR1 is SGHDT and CDR2 is YYEEEE in the germline V gene. Losses at the gene ends were 7 bases for V and 3 bases for J; bases not matched to a gene: 6. CDR3 protein: CASAETGVYEQYF. The CDR3 DNA sequence: TGTGCCAGCGCCGAGACAGGGGTCTACGAGCAGTACTTC.

V and J are TRBV25-1 and TRBJ1-2, with unresolved D. The CDR3 length is 13 residues. Deletions cut 4 bases from V and 7 bases from J, with 13 bases between. The germline V gene has CDR1 MGHDK and CDR2 SYGVNS. The CDR3: CASSVMNSGGYTF. DNA for the CDR3: TGTGCCAGCAGTGTTATGAATTCGGGTGGCTACACCTTC.

The V gene is TRBV4-3, the J gene TRBJ2-3, with D possibly matching TRBD2 (5 bases). Germline CDR1 is LGHNA and CDR2 is YSLEER. The CDR3 length is 17 residues. V was pared by 0 bases and J by 0 bases, with 13 bases between. The CDR3 bases are TGCGCCAGCAGCCAAGATGGAGGCGGGTCTAGCACAGATACGCAGTATTTT. Translating gives CASSQDGGGSSTDTQYF.

The chain joins TRBV2 to TRBJ2-3; D might be TRBD2 (5 bases). Germline V gene lookup returns CDR1 SNHLY and CDR2 FYNNEI. This CDR3 spans 11 amino acids. V was pared by 7 bases and J by 5 bases, with 7 bases between. CDR3 amino acids: CASKREDTQYF. In DNA form, the CDR3 reads TGTGCCAGCAAGAGGGAAGATACGCAGTATTTT.

The V call is TRBV20-1, the J call TRBJ1-3; TRBD1 might be the D (6 bases). Germline loops: CDR1 DFQATT, CDR2 SNEGSKA (reference sequence). V dropped 5 bases and J dropped 6 bases, with 8 bases sitting between them. The CDR3 is made up of 11 amino acids. Written as DNA, the CDR3 is TGCAGTGCTTCGGGGGCAAACACCATATATTTT. Translated, it gives CSASGANTIYF.

The chain links TRBV30 to TRBJ1-1; D unclear. The CDR3 consists of 15 residues. The V gene lost 3 bases and the J gene lost 5 bases, with 19 bases spanning the gap. Germline V gene sequence: CDR1 GTSNPN, CDR2 SVGIG (reference sequence). The DNA for the CDR3 is TGTGCCTGGAGCGATACCGGACGGAGAGTGACTGAAGCTTTCTTT. Translating it yields CAWSDTGRRVTEAFF.

The rearrangement uses TRBV12-5 and TRBJ1-5; no clear D gene. The CDR3 runs 13 residues. Trimming cost V 7 bases and J 2 bases, with 9 bases left between them. Germline V gene sequence: CDR1 LGHNT, CDR2 FRNRAP. CDR3 nucleotide sequence: TGTGCTAGTGCCTCCAGCGGCAATCAGCCCCAGCATTTT. This gives the protein CASASSGNQPQHF.

The rearrangement uses TRBV7-8 and TRBJ1-5; 7 bases map to TRBD1. From germline, CDR1 is SGHVS and CDR2 FQNEAQ. V lost 2 bases to trimming and J lost 5 bases; unmatched junction nucleotides: 6. The CDR3 sequence is 15 residues long. This CDR3 reads CASSLMEGGHQPQHF. CDR3 DNA sequence: TGTGCCAGCAGCTTAATGGAAGGGGGCCATCAGCCCCAGCATTTT.

The chain combines TRBV5-1 with TRBJ2-2; D gene unclear. Trimming left V 0 bases short and J 1 base short, with 4 bases between. The CDR3 totals 14 residues. Germline-derived CDR1 and CDR2 are SGHRS and YFSETQ. CDR3 loop: CASSLEGNTGELFF. In DNA, the CDR3 is TGCGCCAGCAGCTTGGAAGGGAACACCGGGGAGCTGTTTTTT.

The chain employs TRBV2 and TRBJ1-1; D not certain. This CDR3 is 13 amino acids long. Trimming stripped 8 bases from V and 3 bases from J, with 13 bases between. The germline CDR1 and CDR2 sequences are SNHLY and FYNNEI. The DNA of the CDR3 is TGTGCCAGCCGGCAAGAGGGCCACACTGAAGCTTTCTTT. Translating gives CASRQEGHTEAFF.

This clone was counted a single time. The chain uses TRBV7-9 and TRBJ2-3; D may be TRBD2 (6 bases). Germline V gene lookup returns CDR1 SEHNR and CDR2 FQNEAQ (reference sequence). The CDR3 contains 18 residues. Trimming cost V 3 bases and J 2 bases, with 21 bases left between them. The CDR3 sequence: CASSFRATGTSLTDTQYF. The CDR3 coding sequence is TGTGCCAGCAGCTTTAGGGCCACCGGGACTTCACTCACAGATACGCAGTATTTT.

This chain connects TRBV6-5 to TRBJ1-5, with D perhaps TRBD1 (5 bases). The CDR3 runs 14 residues. CDR1 and CDR2 (germline): MNHEY, SVGAGI. V gave up 5 bases and J gave up 12 bases, with 20 bases separating them. The CDR3 spells CASSPNPDRTLQHF. CDR3 DNA: TGTGCCAGCAGTCCTAACCCAGACAGAACACTCCAGCATTTT.

This clone was found once. The chain is built from TRBV4-2 and TRBJ1-1, with unresolved D. In germline, CDR1 is LGHNA, CDR2 YNFKEQ. This CDR3 contains 13 residues. Trimming removed 1 base at V and 3 bases at J, with 6 bases between. CDR3 residues: CASSQGTDTEAFF. DNA for the CDR3: TGTGCCAGCAGCCAAGGGACGGACACTGAAGCTTTCTTT.

V usage is TRBV21-1 and J usage is TRBJ1-5. TRBV21-1 has pseudogene status. The CDR3 is made up of 19 amino acids. CDR3 bases: TGTGCCAGCAGCAAACGAGATACAACACGTAAGTATAGCAATCAGCCCCAGCATTTT. Its protein is CASSKRDTTRKYSNQPQHF.

The J gene is TRBJ2-4, the V gene TRBV7-9; tentatively, D is TRBD1 (6 bases). The CDR3 covers 17 residues. The V end lost 2 bases, the J end lost 8 bases, and 22 bases lay between the germline ends. Germline CDR1 SEHNR, CDR2 FQNEAQ (reference sequence). This CDR3 reads CASSLKIVTRGSHIQYF. DNA of the CDR3: TGTGCCAGCAGCTTAAAGATTGTAACCAGGGGTTCGCACATTCAGTACTTC.

J is TRBJ1-4 and V is TRBV7-9; tentatively, D is TRBD1 (5 bases). Trimming removed 5 bases at V and 10 bases at J, with 14 bases between. The CDR3 runs 13 residues. The germline V gene has CDR1 SEHNR and CDR2 FQNEAQ (reference sequence). The DNA of the CDR3 is TGTGCCAGCAGCCTCGAAACGAGGGGAAAACTGTTTTTT. Translation: CASSLETRGKLFF.

The chain uses TRBV7-9 and TRBJ1-4, with D perhaps TRBD1 (6 bases). The CDR3 contains 15 residues. Germline V lookup: CDR1 SEHNR, CDR2 FQNEAQ (reference sequence). The V and J ends lost 3 bases and 3 bases respectively, with 11 bases between them. The CDR3 loop is CASSFNREANEKLFF. The DNA of the CDR3 is TGTGCCAGCAGCTTCAACAGGGAGGCTAATGAAAAACTGTTTTTT.

The chain couples TRBV6-6 to TRBJ1-5; D call uncertain. Germline lookup yields CDR1 MNHNY and CDR2 SVGAGI (reference sequence). Trimming stripped 9 bases from V and 0 bases from J, with 18 bases between. This CDR3 has 16 residues. CDR3 DNA: TGTGCCAGTCATAAGGAGTTTACTTATAGCAATCAGCCCCAGCATTTT. This sequence encodes CASHKEFTYSNQPQHF.

The rearrangement uses TRBV7-6 and TRBJ2-7; D is unclear. The CDR3 length is 12 residues. The germline gives CDR1 SGHVS, CDR2 FNYEAQ. V was cut by 6 bases and J by 8 bases, with 14 bases left in between. In nucleotides, the CDR3 is TGTGCCAGCAGTTCGGACCGGACCCAGCAGTACTTC. Protein: CASSSDRTQQYF.

The chain recombines TRBV7-2 with TRBJ2-7, with D possibly matching TRBD1 (5 bases). The CDR3 contains 13 residues. CDR1 is SGHTA and CDR2 is FQGNSA in the germline V gene. V was cut by 5 bases and J by 3 bases, with 11 bases left in between. The CDR3 sequence: CASSMTASYEQYF. The CDR3 DNA sequence: TGTGCCAGCAGCATGACAGCCAGCTACGAGCAGTACTTC.

This sequence joins TRBV7-2 and TRBJ1-1; no firm D call. The CDR3 runs to 14 residues. Germline CDR1 SGHTA, CDR2 FQGNSA. The germline V and J ends were trimmed by 3 bases and 5 bases, with 13 bases remaining between them. The CDR3 nucleotides read TGTGCCAGCAGCTTTTATTGGGGTGAAACTGAAGCTTTCTTT. Residues: CASSFYWGETEAFF. The full variable domain, completed using reference TRBV7-2 and TRBJ1-1, is GAGVSQSPSNKVTEKGKDVELRCDPISGHTALYWYRQSLGQGLEFLIYFQGNSAPDKSGLPSDRFSAERTGGSVSTLTIQRTQQEDSAVYLCASSFYWGETEAFFGQGTRLTVV.

The chain employs TRBV13 and TRBJ1-6; D is unresolved. CDR3 length: 14 amino acids. With 4 bases removed from V and 2 bases from J, the gap between germline ends came to 6 bases. The germline CDR1 and CDR2 sequences are PRHDT and FYEKMQ (reference sequence). The CDR3 DNA is TGTGCCAGCAGCTCGGGCCCCTATAATTCACCCCTCCACTTT. Its protein is CASSSGPYNSPLHF. Filled out from reference TRBV13 and TRBJ1-6, the complete variable domain reads AAGVIQSPRHLIKEKRETATLKCYPIPRHDTVYWYQQGPGQDPQFLISFYEKMQSDKGSIPDRFSAQQFSDYHSELNMSSLELGDSALYFCASSSGPYNSPLHFGNGTRLTVT.

This clone was seen just once. This chain uses TRBV9 with TRBJ2-5; D might be TRBD1 (6 bases). The CDR3 is 14 residues long. Germline V lookup: CDR1 SGDLS, CDR2 YYNGEE. The V end was cut by 2 bases, the J end by 7 bases, with 15 bases between. CDR3 sequence: CASSVGEQGVTQYF. The DNA for the CDR3 is TGTGCCAGCAGCGTGGGTGAACAGGGAGTGACCCAGTACTTC.

The chain carries TRBV7-6 and TRBJ2-3, with D unresolved. Between the trimmed V and J ends, which lost 2 bases and 2 bases, there was a span of 8 bases. In germline, CDR1 is SGHVS, CDR2 FNYEAQ. The CDR3 runs 14 residues. The CDR3 reads CASSLTANTDTQYF. In DNA form, the CDR3 reads TGTGCCAGCAGCTTAACAGCGAACACAGATACGCAGTATTTT.

CDR3: CASSLIPGQIYGYTF. CDR3 nucleotide sequence: TGTGCCAGCAGCTTAATACCCGGGCAGATCTATGGCTACACCTTC. V is TRBV7-9 and J is TRBJ1-2; D call uncertain. The V gene's germline CDR1 is SEHNR and CDR2 FQNEAQ (reference sequence). The CDR3 covers 15 residues. V lost 2 bases and J lost 4, with 14 bases in between.

The rearrangement links TRBV14 to TRBJ1-1, with D tentatively TRBD1 (6 bases). Trimming pared 2 bases from V and 3 bases from J, leaving 22 bases between. The CDR3 extends over 18 amino acids. Germline lookup yields CDR1 SGHDN and CDR2 FVKESK. CDR3 nucleotide sequence: TGTGCCAGCAGCCAATCCTTAGGGACACTCCGAAGGGACACTGAAGCTTTCTTT. It specifies CASSQSLGTLRRDTEAFF.